Listed here are 27 T cell receptor beta chains from one sample, sequenced in a study of blood T cell repertoires in COVID-19 (dated by TCRdb to between 2020 and 2021). Library prep was done by the immunoSEQ multiplex PCR assay. Here the immuneACCESS table is served through TCRdb, limited to in-frame sequences with V and J called. Missing clones are a known gap in these copies; in checked studies unresolved V genes cover under half, and the rest lacks a known reason. Within this sample are roughly 260,000 clones, with about 91% of them counted one time only. Together, the top ten hold 2% to 3% of the sample. Sequencing input: peripheral blood. These receptors were obtained from a person aged 18-35 years with COVID-19, enrolled during active disease.

The chain has TRBV6-5 and TRBJ2-2, with TRBD1 identical over 9 bases. CDR1 is MNHEY, CDR2 SVGAGI, per germline. The J segment lost 6 bases and the V segment lost 4 bases, leaving 3 bases of the junction unmatched. There are 14 residues in the CDR3. CDR3 coding DNA: TGTGCCAGCAGTTGGACAGGGGACGCCGGGGAGCTGTTTTTT. Protein: CASSWTGDAGELFF.

The rearrangement links TRBV7-9 to TRBJ2-7; unclear D gene. From germline, CDR1 is SEHNR and CDR2 FQNEAQ (reference sequence). Trimming cost V 5 bases and J 5 bases, with 13 bases left between them. This CDR3 spans 13 amino acids. The chain's CDR3 is CASSRGESHEQYF. For the CDR3, the DNA is TGTGCCAGCAGCCGCGGCGAATCCCACGAGCAGTACTTC.

The chain couples TRBV11-2 to TRBJ2-1; 7 nucleotides align to TRBD2. This CDR3 contains 13 residues. The V gene end was trimmed by 1 base and the J gene end by 7 bases; junction bases not matched to a gene: 1. CDR1 SGHAT and CDR2 FQNNGV come from the germline V gene. The CDR3 spells CASSLGEGNEQFF. The CDR3 DNA follows: TGTGCCAGCAGCTTAGGGGAGGGGAATGAGCAGTTCTTC.

The V gene is TRBV24-1, the J gene TRBJ1-2; 8 bases are shared with TRBD1. The junction had 6 bases not matched to a gene; V was cut back by 9 bases and J by 1 base. This CDR3 is built from 14 residues. Germline CDR1 is KGHDR and CDR2 is SFDVKD. CDR3 amino acids: CATGGTGVNYGYTF. For the CDR3, the DNA is TGTGCCACCGGGGGGACAGGAGTTAACTATGGCTACACCTTC.

The V call is TRBV10-2, the J call TRBJ2-7; 9 bases are a match to TRBD2. The germline gives CDR1 WSHSY, CDR2 SAAADI. The CDR3 is 15 residues long. With 3 bases clipped from V and 4 bases from J, the junction kept 7 bases outside the gene matches. CDR3: CASSDTREGRYEQYF. For the CDR3, the DNA is TGCGCCAGCAGTGATACGCGGGAGGGCCGGTACGAGCAGTACTTC.

The V and J genes are TRBV7-2 and TRBJ1-1; a possible D gene is TRBD1 (6 bases). The CDR3 length is 16 residues. CDR1 and CDR2 from the germline V gene are SGHTA and FQGNSA. Trimming took 7 bases from V and 0 from J, leaving 18 bases between them. The CDR3 is CASNTGTPSMNTEAFF. CDR3 in DNA: TGTGCCAGCAACACCGGGACACCTTCAATGAACACTGAAGCTTTCTTT. Full variable domain (remainder filled in from reference TRBV7-2 and TRBJ1-1): GAGVSQSPSNKVTEKGKDVELRCDPISGHTALYWYRQSLGQGLEFLIYFQGNSAPDKSGLPSDRFSAERTGGSVSTLTIQRTQQEDSAVYLCASNTGTPSMNTEAFFGQGTRLTVV.

J is TRBJ2-1 and V is TRBV2; TRBD2 might be the D (8 bases). Germline values: CDR1 SNHLY, CDR2 FYNNEI. The CDR3 loop spans 15 amino acids. The V and J ends lost 1 base and 7 bases respectively, with 14 bases between them. As DNA, the CDR3 is TGTGCCAGCAGTGAAGGGACTAGCAGGGGGAATGAGCAGTTCTTC. It is translated as CASSEGTSRGNEQFF.

The genes are TRBV27 and TRBJ2-2; D gene ambiguous. CDR3 size: 11 residues. Germline CDR1 reads MNHEY; CDR2 reads SMNVEV (reference sequence). Trimming left V 5 bases short and J 7 bases short, with 5 bases between. CDR3 nucleotides: TGTGCCAGCAGTCTTTACGGGGAGCTGTTTTTT. Translating it yields CASSLYGELFF.

The rearrangement uses TRBV24-1 and TRBJ1-2; D may be TRBD1 (5 bases). Germline V gene lookup returns CDR1 KGHDR and CDR2 SFDVKD. The CDR3 contains 13 residues. V shed 11 bases and J shed 4 bases, with 16 bases lying between them. The DNA for the CDR3 is TGTGCCATGCCTCCTGGGGGGGGCTATGGCTACACCTTC. Its translation: CAMPPGGGYGYTF.

The genes are TRBV29-1 and TRBJ2-2; 9 bases are a match to TRBD2. Germline CDR1 is SQVTM and CDR2 is ANQGSEA. V lost 5 bases and J lost 0; bases outside the gene matches: 4. The CDR3 is 15 amino acids. CDR3: CSVRLAVTNTGELFF. CDR3 nucleotides: TGCAGCGTTAGACTAGCGGTGACGAACACCGGGGAGCTGTTTTTT.

This clone was seen only once. V usage is TRBV6-6 and J usage is TRBJ2-2; 9 nucleotides align to TRBD2. This CDR3 has 15 residues. CDR1 is MNHNY, CDR2 SVGAGI, per germline (reference sequence). J was trimmed by 4 bases and V by 6 bases; bases with no gene match: 6. CDR3 bases: TGTGCCAGCAGCCCCCGCGGGGGGGGCACCGGGGAGCTGTTTTTT. As protein: CASSPRGGGTGELFF.

The rearrangement links TRBV7-9 to TRBJ2-7, with D unresolved. This CDR3 has 12 residues. Per the germline V gene, CDR1 is SEHNR and CDR2 is FQNEAQ (reference sequence). Trimming stripped 5 bases from V and 5 bases from J, with 10 bases between. The DNA for the CDR3 is TGTGCCAGCAGCAGCGCGGTCCACGAGCAGTACTTC. Encoded protein: CASSSAVHEQYF.

In this sample, this clone turned up a few times. The chain recombines TRBV5-1 with TRBJ1-1; no clear D gene. V was trimmed by 4 bases and J by 4 bases, leaving 17 bases between them. Germline assignment: CDR1 SGHRS and CDR2 YFSETQ. The CDR3 extends over 15 amino acids. CDR3 region: CASSPAIRGSTEAFF. The CDR3 bases are TGCGCCAGCAGCCCAGCGATCCGAGGTAGCACTGAAGCTTTCTTT. Complete variable domain (other parts from reference TRBV5-1 and TRBJ1-1): KAGVTQTPRYLIKTRGQQVTLSCSPISGHRSVSWYQQTPGQGLQFLFEYFSETQRNKGNFPGRFSGRQFSNSRSEMNVSTLELGDSALYLCASSPAIRGSTEAFFGQGTRLTVV.

Here the CDR3 reads CASSEAPGGTTTGNTIYF. The CDR3 nucleotides are TGTGCCAGCAGTGAAGCGCCAGGGGGCACGACGACCGGAAACACCATATATTTT. The gene calls are TRBV6-1 and TRBJ1-3; 8 nucleotides line up with TRBD1. V lost 0 bases, J lost 4 bases, and 11 bases stayed unmatched. CDR3 size: 18 residues. The V gene's germline CDR1 is MNHNS and CDR2 SASEGT.

The gene calls are TRBV25-1 and TRBJ2-2; D may be TRBD2 (7 bases). Trimming removed 0 bases at V and 1 base at J, with 12 bases between. The length of the CDR3 is 17 residues. Germline CDR1 MGHDK, CDR2 SYGVNS. The CDR3 protein is CASSEYGGAQNTGELFF. The CDR3 bases are TGTGCCAGCAGTGAATATGGGGGGGCTCAGAACACCGGGGAGCTGTTTTTT.

J is TRBJ2-6 and V is TRBV6-6; 8 nucleotides align to TRBD2. Per germline, CDR1 MNHNY and CDR2 SVGAGI (reference sequence). V was pared by 8 bases and J by 4 bases, with 7 bases of the junction left unmatched. This CDR3 spans 15 amino acids. CDR3: CASEREMRGANVLTF. The CDR3 coding sequence is TGTGCCAGCGAGCGGGAGATGAGGGGGGCCAACGTCCTGACTTTC.

The genes are TRBV6-2 or TRBV6-3 and TRBJ1-1, with unresolved D. The germline V gene has CDR1 MNHEY and CDR2 SVGEGT. The V end lost 4 bases, the J end lost 4 bases, and 16 bases lay between the germline ends. There are 15 residues in the CDR3. CDR3 region: CASSSGVVEVTEAFF. The CDR3 coding sequence is TGTGCCAGCAGTTCCGGGGTGGTTGAGGTCACTGAAGCTTTCTTT.

V and J are TRBV10-3 and TRBJ1-6; 9 bases match TRBD1. Germline lookup yields CDR1 ENHRY and CDR2 SYGVKD. The CDR3 runs to 13 residues. V gave up 10 bases and J gave up 5 bases; unmatched junction bases: 3. The DNA of the CDR3 is TGTGCCACTAGACAGGGGGATAATTCACCCCTCCACTTT. This codes for CATRQGDNSPLHF.

This clone appeared a single time. The chain combines TRBV7-3 with TRBJ2-3, with 13 bases that match TRBD2. Germline V gene lookup returns CDR1 SGHTA and CDR2 FQGTGA. With V trimmed by 5 bases and J by 1 base, 15 bases remained unmatched. This CDR3 has 20 residues. Written as DNA, the CDR3 is TGTGCCAGCAGCCCCCGGAATGGACTAGCGGGAGAGGAGCGCACAGATACGCAGTATTTT. Translated: CASSPRNGLAGEERTDTQYF.

The rearrangement uses TRBV7-8 and TRBJ2-7, with D maybe TRBD2 (6 bases). In germline, CDR1 is SGHVS, CDR2 FQNEAQ. This CDR3 contains 15 residues. Trimming cost V 3 bases and J 4 bases, with 16 bases left between them. CDR3 in DNA: TGTGCCAGCAGCTTGGGGGAGACTAGTACGTACGAGCAGTACTTC. Translated, it gives CASSLGETSTYEQYF.

The chain recombines TRBV4-1 with TRBJ2-5, with TRBD2 as a possible D gene (6 bases). The CDR3 length is 14 residues. CDR1 and CDR2 (germline): MGHRA, YSYEKL. V dropped 3 bases and J dropped 2 bases, with 10 bases sitting between them. The CDR3 sequence: CASSHAGLQETQYF. For the CDR3, the DNA is TGCGCCAGCAGCCATGCGGGACTGCAAGAGACCCAGTACTTC.

Comments on this clone: At the DNA level, this CDR3 is encoded by other sequences in the same sample as well. The chain uses TRBV27 and TRBJ1-4; 8 bases are shared with TRBD1. Germline CDR1 MNHEY, CDR2 SMNVEV (reference sequence). The CDR3 is made up of 13 amino acids. With V trimmed by 6 bases and J by 5 bases, 2 bases remained unmatched. The CDR3 nucleotides are TGTGCCAGCAGACAGGGGGGGAATGAAAAACTGTTTTTT. It yields the protein CASRQGGNEKLFF.

The gene calls are TRBV7-9 and TRBJ2-7; D may be TRBD2 (6 bases). Trimming shortened V by 2 bases and J by 1 base, and 18 bases separated the two germline ends. The CDR3 extends over 17 amino acids. CDR1 is SEHNR, CDR2 FQNEAQ, per germline (reference sequence). CDR3 in amino acids: CASSLMTSRLRSYEQYF. The CDR3 DNA reads TGTGCCAGCAGCTTAATGACTAGTCGCCTTCGATCCTACGAGCAGTACTTC.

This rearrangement joins TRBV27 to TRBJ2-7, with 9 nucleotides matching TRBD2. Trimming at V came to 3 bases and at J to 4 bases, leaving 4 bases not matched to a gene. Germline V gene sequence: CDR1 MNHEY, CDR2 SMNVEV (reference sequence). The length of the CDR3 is 14 residues. This CDR3 reads CASSFGAGGYEQYF. The CDR3 DNA reads TGTGCCAGCAGTTTTGGGGCGGGAGGGTACGAGCAGTACTTC.

This clone was observed a few times. V usage is TRBV7-9 and J usage is TRBJ1-3; no definite D call. Looked up from germline, CDR1 is SEHNR and CDR2 is FQNEAQ (reference sequence). V was pared by 7 bases and J by 2 bases, with 6 bases between. The CDR3 loop spans 12 amino acids. The CDR3 protein is CASTRAGNTIYF. The CDR3 DNA reads TGTGCCAGCACCCGGGCTGGAAACACCATATATTTT.

The gene calls are TRBV29-1 and TRBJ2-1; 9 nucleotides align to TRBD2. Germline V lookup: CDR1 SQVTM, CDR2 ANQGSEA. The CDR3 sequence is 13 residues long. The chain's CDR3 is CSGPRTSDNEQFF. DNA for the CDR3: TGCAGTGGACCCAGGACTAGCGATAATGAGCAGTTCTTC.

This chain uses TRBV6-5 with TRBJ2-7, with 9 bases that match TRBD2. This CDR3 is built from 15 residues. The germline gives CDR1 MNHEY, CDR2 SVGAGI. Unmatched junction bases numbered 6, after V lost 6 bases and J lost 0 bases. In DNA form, the CDR3 reads TGTGCCAGCAGCGCCGGGACTAGCAGCTCCTACGAGCAGTACTTC. Translated: CASSAGTSSSYEQYF.